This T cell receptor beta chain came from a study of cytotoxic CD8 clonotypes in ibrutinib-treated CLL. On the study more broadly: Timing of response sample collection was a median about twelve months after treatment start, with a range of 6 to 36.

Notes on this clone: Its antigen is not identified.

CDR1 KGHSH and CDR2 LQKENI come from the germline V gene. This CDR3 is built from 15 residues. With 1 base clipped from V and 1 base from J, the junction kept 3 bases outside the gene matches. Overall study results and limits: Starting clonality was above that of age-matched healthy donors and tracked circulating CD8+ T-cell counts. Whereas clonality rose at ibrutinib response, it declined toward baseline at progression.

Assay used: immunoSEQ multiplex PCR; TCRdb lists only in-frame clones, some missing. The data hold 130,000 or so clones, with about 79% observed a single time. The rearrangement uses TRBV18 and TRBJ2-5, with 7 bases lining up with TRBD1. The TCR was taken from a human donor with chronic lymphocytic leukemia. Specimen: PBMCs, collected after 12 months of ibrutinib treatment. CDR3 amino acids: CASSPLSGGQETQYF. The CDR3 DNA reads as TGTGCCAGCTCACCACTGTCAGGGGGCCAAGAGACCCAGTACTTC.